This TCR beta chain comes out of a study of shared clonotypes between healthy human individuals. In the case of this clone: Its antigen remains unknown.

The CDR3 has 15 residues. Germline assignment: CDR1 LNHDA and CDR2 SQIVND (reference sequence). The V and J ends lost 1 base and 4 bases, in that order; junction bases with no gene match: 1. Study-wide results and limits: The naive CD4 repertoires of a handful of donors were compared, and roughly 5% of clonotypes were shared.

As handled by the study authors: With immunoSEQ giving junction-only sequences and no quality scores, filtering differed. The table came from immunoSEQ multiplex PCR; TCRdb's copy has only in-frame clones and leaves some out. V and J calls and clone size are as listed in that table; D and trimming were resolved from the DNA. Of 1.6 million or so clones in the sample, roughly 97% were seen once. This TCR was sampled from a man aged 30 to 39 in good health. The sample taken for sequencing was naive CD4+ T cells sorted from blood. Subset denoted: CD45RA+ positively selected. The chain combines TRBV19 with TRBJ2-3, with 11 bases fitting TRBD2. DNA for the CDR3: TGTGCCAGTAGTATAGGACTAGCGGGGTCAGATACGCAGTATTTT. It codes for CASSIGLAGSDTQYF.